The 27 T cell receptor beta chains below all came from one sample that was sequenced in a study of T cell responses to AZD1222 COVID-19 vaccine. Libraries were prepared by immunoSEQ multiplex PCR; TCRdb keeps only in-frame clonotypes and omits some of them. The sample records about 94,000 clones, 85% to 90% being singletons. Sequences were derived from peripheral blood, sampled 28 days after the second AZD1222 dose. The receptor set was obtained from an adult who received the AZD1222 COVID-19 vaccine.

The chain has TRBV19 and TRBJ2-7; D tentatively fits TRBD1 or TRBD2 (5 bases each). CDR1 is LNHDA, CDR2 SQIVND, per germline (reference sequence). The CDR3 runs 16 residues. Trimming removed 3 bases at V and 2 bases at J, with 17 bases between. The CDR3 protein is CASSIGSPGRPYEQYF. Written as DNA, the CDR3 is TGTGCCAGTAGTATTGGTAGCCCGGGACGCCCCTACGAGCAGTACTTC.

The CDR3 DNA reads TGTGCCAGCAGCTACCGACCGCCAGAAGCTTTCTTT. The encoded protein is CASSYRPPEAFF. The rearrangement joins TRBV7-9 to TRBJ1-1; D gene ambiguous. CDR1 and CDR2 (germline): SEHNR, FQNEAQ (reference sequence). The CDR3 is 12 residues long. V shed 4 bases and J shed 8 bases, with 11 bases lying between them.

V usage is TRBV5-1 and J usage is TRBJ2-3, with 7 positions matching TRBD1. J lost 9 bases, V lost 4 bases, and 5 bases had no gene match. The CDR3 extends over 12 amino acids. Looked up from germline, CDR1 is SGHRS and CDR2 is YFSETQ. CDR3 sequence reads: CASSPTGETQYF. As DNA, the CDR3 is TGCGCCAGCAGCCCAACAGGGGAAACGCAGTATTTT. Together with reference TRBV5-1 and TRBJ2-3, the CDR3 gives the full variable domain: KAGVTQTPRYLIKTRGQQVTLSCSPISGHRSVSWYQQTPGQGLQFLFEYFSETQRNKGNFPGRFSGRQFSNSRSEMNVSTLELGDSALYLCASSPTGETQYFGPGTRLTVL.

The chain links TRBV24-1 to TRBJ2-3, with 8 bases that match TRBD1. V was pared by 3 bases and J by 4 bases, with 8 bases of the junction left unmatched. From germline, CDR1 is KGHDR and CDR2 SFDVKD. The CDR3 is made up of 16 amino acids. This CDR3 reads CATSDPGTGVPDTQYF. In DNA form, the CDR3 reads TGTGCCACCAGTGATCCCGGGACAGGAGTACCAGATACGCAGTATTTT.

CDR3 DNA: TGCGCCAGCAGCCAAGGCGTAGGACAAACTAATGAAAAACTGTTTTTT. It yields the protein CASSQGVGQTNEKLFF. This chain connects TRBV4-1 to TRBJ1-4, with a tentative D call TRBD1 (5 bases). The CDR3 loop spans 16 amino acids. V lost 1 base to trimming and J lost 1 base, with 10 bases between them. CDR1 MGHRA and CDR2 YSYEKL come from the germline V gene.

As regards this clone: The sample holds other DNA sequences that translate to the same CDR3. The chain joins TRBV28 to TRBJ2-1; no firm D call. CDR1 and CDR2 from the germline V gene are MDHEN and SYDVKM. V lost 4 bases and J 6 bases, leaving 7 bases between the germline ends. CDR3 size: 12 residues. CDR3 protein: CASSWGRNEQFF. In DNA form, the CDR3 reads TGTGCCAGCAGTTGGGGTCGCAATGAGCAGTTCTTC.

The V gene is TRBV11-3, the J gene TRBJ2-1, with 8 bases lining up with TRBD2. The junction had 3 bases not matched to a gene; V was cut back by 5 bases and J by 3 bases. The germline CDR1 and CDR2 sequences are SGHNT and YENEEA. This CDR3 has 14 amino acids. This CDR3 reads CASSRGTSYNEQFF. The CDR3 DNA reads as TGTGCCAGCAGCCGAGGGACTAGCTACAATGAGCAGTTCTTC.

This chain joins TRBV19 and TRBJ2-7; the D gene is possibly TRBD2 (6 bases). The CDR3 sequence is 14 residues long. The V gene's germline CDR1 is LNHDA and CDR2 SQIVND (reference sequence). Between the trimmed V and J ends, which lost 4 bases and 2 bases, there was a span of 12 bases. The CDR3 nucleotides are TGTGCCAGTAGTACCCTAGCGCCCACCTACGAGCAGTACTTC. Translation gives CASSTLAPTYEQYF.

The V call is TRBV11-3, the J call TRBJ2-2, with a weak D call TRBD2 (6 bases). The CDR3 length is 17 residues. Germline loops: CDR1 SGHNT, CDR2 YENEEA. Trimming removed 1 base at V and 1 base at J, with 13 bases between. CDR3 in amino acids: CASSLAWAAGNTGELFF. Here the CDR3 DNA reads TGTGCCAGCAGCTTAGCTTGGGCAGCGGGGAACACCGGGGAGCTGTTTTTT.

The CDR3 region has the DNA TGTGCCAGCAGCCCCTACTCTATAGCGGGGGGATTGGCAGATACGCAGTATTTT. It specifies CASSPYSIAGGLADTQYF. This chain links TRBV9 with TRBJ2-3, with TRBD2 matching over 10 bases. Germline CDR1 and CDR2: SGDLS and YYNGEE. V trimming: 4 bases; J trimming: 4 bases; junction bases outside the gene matches: 15. There are 18 residues in the CDR3.

The rearrangement joins TRBV15 to TRBJ1-1, with D perhaps TRBD1 (6 bases). The CDR3 totals 15 residues. The V end lost 5 bases, the J end lost 2 bases, and 15 bases lay between the germline ends. Germline CDR1 LNHNV, CDR2 YYDKDF (reference sequence). The CDR3 here is CATSGHTGTNTEAFF. In DNA, the CDR3 is TGTGCCACCAGCGGACACACAGGGACAAACACTGAAGCTTTCTTT.

The rearrangement links TRBV2 to TRBJ1-5; D is ambiguous. The V and J ends lost 6 bases and 3 bases respectively, with 6 bases between them. Germline CDR1 and CDR2: SNHLY and FYNNEI. CDR3 length: 12 residues. The CDR3 DNA follows: TGTGCCAGCAGACAGACCAATCAGCCCCAGCATTTT. Encoded protein: CASRQTNQPQHF. Full variable domain (outside the CDR3, taken from reference TRBV2 and TRBJ1-5): EPEVTQTPSHQVTQMGQEVILRCVPISNHLYFYWYRQILGQKVEFLVSFYNNEISEKSEIFDDQFSVERPDGSNFTLKIRSTKLEDSAMYFCASRQTNQPQHFGDGTRLSIL.

V gene TRBV4-2 combines with J gene TRBJ1-2; no clear D. Trimming left V 0 bases short and J 4 bases short, with 9 bases between. The CDR3 is 14 residues long. Germline loops: CDR1 LGHNA, CDR2 YNFKEQ. The CDR3 reads CASSQDVVLYGYTF. CDR3 nucleotide sequence: TGTGCCAGCAGCCAAGACGTAGTGCTCTATGGCTACACCTTC.

V and J are TRBV7-2 and TRBJ2-2; TRBD1 aligns across 8 bases. This CDR3 is 16 amino acids long. V trimming: 5 bases; J trimming: 1 base; junction bases outside the gene matches: 6. Germline V gives CDR1 SGHTA, CDR2 FQGNSA. CDR3 nucleotide sequence: TGTGCCAGCAGCCGCTTACAGGGGGGGAACACCGGGGAGCTGTTTTTT. Translated, it gives CASSRLQGGNTGELFF.

The CDR3 coding sequence is TGTGCCAGCAGCTCGGACGGGAATCAGCCCCAGCATTTT. Translating gives CASSSDGNQPQHF. The gene calls are TRBV7-2 and TRBJ1-5; no clear D. The CDR3 extends over 13 amino acids. V was shortened by 4 bases and J by 4 bases, with 8 bases between the two germline ends. Germline loops: CDR1 SGHTA, CDR2 FQGNSA.

This clone came up once. CDR3 residues: CASSENSGGVHYGYTF. DNA for the CDR3: TGTGCCAGCAGCGAAAACTCAGGGGGAGTCCACTATGGCTACACCTTC. The chain employs TRBV9 and TRBJ1-2; 7 nucleotides line up with TRBD1. In germline, CDR1 is SGDLS, CDR2 YYNGEE. This CDR3 comprises 16 residues. Germline trimming cut 3 bases from V and 3 bases from J; bases unmatched to any gene: 11.

V is TRBV30 and J is TRBJ2-5; 12 bases fit TRBD2. This CDR3 has 15 amino acids. With 1 base clipped from V and 3 bases from J, the junction kept 3 bases outside the gene matches. Germline CDR1 reads GTSNPN; CDR2 reads SVGIG (reference sequence). This chain's CDR3 is CAWSELAGGEETQYF. DNA of the CDR3: TGTGCCTGGAGTGAACTAGCGGGGGGTGAAGAGACCCAGTACTTC.

The chain recombines TRBV11-2 with TRBJ2-1; D is ambiguous. Germline V gives CDR1 SGHAT, CDR2 FQNNGV. The CDR3 is 12 residues long. V was pared by 1 base and J by 10 bases, with 8 bases between. CDR3: CASSLALGEQFF. CDR3 nucleotide sequence: TGTGCCAGCAGCTTAGCTCTGGGCGAGCAGTTCTTC.

The gene calls are TRBV19 and TRBJ2-3; maybe TRBD2 (6 bases). CDR1 and CDR2 (germline): LNHDA, SQIVND (reference sequence). This CDR3 contains 16 residues. Trimming took 8 bases from V and 1 from J, leaving 19 bases between them. This chain's CDR3 is CASSRGLTSGTDTQYF. Here the CDR3 DNA reads TGTGCCAGTTCCCGCGGACTAACCTCTGGCACAGATACGCAGTATTTT. Complete variable domain (other parts from reference TRBV19 and TRBJ2-3): DGGITQSPKYLFRKEGQNVTLSCEQNLNHDAMYWYRQDPGQGLRLIYYSQIVNDFQKGDIAEGYSVSREKKESFPLTVTSAQKNPTAFYLCASSRGLTSGTDTQYFGPGTRLTVL.

The J gene is TRBJ2-2, the V gene TRBV7-3, with TRBD1 matching over 8 bases. This CDR3 has 14 residues. CDR1 SGHTA and CDR2 FQGTGA come from the germline V gene. The J segment lost 7 bases and the V segment lost 5 bases, leaving 6 bases of the junction unmatched. The CDR3 DNA reads TGTGCCAGCAGCGTCAGGGGGCGGTACGGGGAGCTGTTTTTT. This translates into CASSVRGRYGELFF.

The V and J genes are TRBV6-2 or TRBV6-3 and TRBJ1-5, with D unresolved. This CDR3 is built from 15 residues. CDR1 is MNHEY and CDR2 is SVGEGT in the germline V gene. Trimming pared 2 bases from V and 3 bases from J, leaving 11 bases between. CDR3 nucleotide sequence: TGTGCCAGCAGTTACGCCGACGGAGCCAATCAGCCCCAGCATTTT. It codes for CASSYADGANQPQHF.

This clone was seen only once. The chain carries TRBV7-8 and TRBJ2-5, with 10 bases aligning to TRBD2. This CDR3 spans 16 amino acids. Trimming removed 8 bases from V and 5 bases from J; junction bases left unmatched: 14. Germline assignment: CDR1 SGHVS and CDR2 FQNEAQ. The CDR3 bases are TGTGCCAGCGCAACTGCGAGCGGGAGGGCCTTCGAGACCCAGTACTTC. It is translated as CASATASGRAFETQYF.

This chain connects TRBV28 to TRBJ1-4; 7 nucleotides line up with TRBD1. V trimming: 2 bases; J trimming: 7 bases; junction bases outside the gene matches: 7. The CDR3 extends over 15 amino acids. The germline gives CDR1 MDHEN, CDR2 SYDVKM. The CDR3 DNA follows: TGTGCCAGCAGTTTACTCAGGGGGAGAGGTGAAAAACTGTTTTTT. Protein product: CASSLLRGRGEKLFF.

This clone was observed a few times. The J gene is TRBJ2-3, the V gene TRBV19; 8 nucleotides line up with TRBD1. CDR3 length: 16 amino acids. CDR1 LNHDA and CDR2 SQIVND come from the germline V gene (reference sequence). V gave up 5 bases and J gave up 0 bases; unmatched junction bases: 7. The CDR3 loop is CASSPGQEPSTDTQYF. The CDR3 DNA is TGTGCCAGTAGTCCGGGACAGGAGCCTAGCACAGATACGCAGTATTTT. Full variable domain (outside the CDR3, taken from reference TRBV19 and TRBJ2-3): DGGITQSPKYLFRKEGQNVTLSCEQNLNHDAMYWYRQDPGQGLRLIYYSQIVNDFQKGDIAEGYSVSREKKESFPLTVTSAQKNPTAFYLCASSPGQEPSTDTQYFGPGTRLTVL.

This chain uses TRBV10-3 with TRBJ2-3; D gene uncertain. Trimming stripped 0 bases from V and 6 bases from J, with 7 bases between. The CDR3 spans 13 residues. CDR1 and CDR2 from the germline V gene are ENHRY and SYGVKD. CDR3 region: CAISESPIDTQYF. The DNA of the CDR3 is TGTGCCATCAGTGAGTCCCCCATTGATACGCAGTATTTT.

The chain links TRBV18 to TRBJ2-4, with D unclear. Trimming took 1 base from V and 0 from J, leaving 10 bases between them. The CDR3 consists of 16 residues. Germline V gives CDR1 KGHSH, CDR2 LQKENI. The CDR3 loop reads CASSPQNRLAKNIQYF. In DNA form, the CDR3 reads TGTGCCAGCTCACCACAGAATCGGTTAGCCAAAAACATTCAGTACTTC.

This clone was counted only a few times. The CDR3 loop is CASSQDQLGVGGNQPQHF. DNA of the CDR3: TGCGCCAGCAGCCAAGATCAACTTGGGGTCGGGGGGAATCAGCCCCAGCATTTT. The V and J genes are TRBV4-1 and TRBJ1-5, with D possibly matching TRBD1 (5 bases). Germline CDR1 and CDR2: MGHRA and YSYEKL. The CDR3 contains 18 residues. Trimming stripped 0 bases from V and 4 bases from J, with 19 bases between.